These 26 T cell receptor beta chains were sequenced from one sample in a study of T cells after yellow fever vaccination. TCRdb passed the 5' RACE reads through MiXCR, listing each CDR3 protein once. The data show about 320,000 distinct CDR3 sequences, around 6.8% seen once. The starting material was PBMCs, obtained about 49 days after the first yellow fever vaccination. The receptor set was obtained from a man younger than 35 who received the YFV17D yellow fever vaccine.

A few counts support this clonotype. The J gene is TRBJ1-2, the V gene TRBV6-2 or TRBV6-3, with D tentatively TRBD1 (5 bases). The CDR3 sequence is 12 residues long. Germline loops: CDR1 MNHEY, CDR2 SVGEGT. V lost 5 bases and J 8 bases, leaving 12 bases between the germline ends. The CDR3 here is CASSQGLLGYTF. CDR3 nucleotides: TGTGCCAGCAGTCAGGGATTGCTCGGCTACACCTTC.

This clonotype was seen a handful of times. The gene calls are TRBV9 and TRBJ2-2; D unresolved. The V end lost 0 bases, the J end lost 5 bases, and 5 bases lay between the germline ends. Germline V gives CDR1 SGDLS, CDR2 YYNGEE. CDR3 length: 13 residues. CDR3 sequence (DNA): TGTGCCAGCAGCGTAGCCGGGACCGGGGAGCTGTTTTTT. Its protein is CASSVAGTGELFF.

Comments on this clonotype: This clone may be a read error of a much larger clone one base away. The chain is built from TRBV7-2 and TRBJ1-3; D is unclear. The germline V gene has CDR1 SGHTA and CDR2 FQGNSA. V was clipped by 8 bases and J by 0 bases, with 5 bases between them. The CDR3 sequence is 12 residues long. The CDR3: CASASSGNTIYF. In DNA form, the CDR3 reads TGTGCCAGCGCCAGCTCTGGAAACACCATATATTTT.

This clonotype was seen ten or more times. The V call is TRBV6-1, the J call TRBJ1-1, with 10 bases matching TRBD1. Germline values: CDR1 MNHNS, CDR2 SASEGT. The V and J ends lost 8 bases and 3 bases, in that order; junction bases with no gene match: 6. This CDR3 is built from 14 residues. DNA for the CDR3: TGTGCCAGCGACAGGGGGCCCACTCACACTGAAGCTTTCTTT. This sequence encodes CASDRGPTHTEAFF.

The rearrangement uses TRBV18 and TRBJ2-2; D is perhaps TRBD1 (6 bases). The CDR3 is 16 amino acids. Trimming removed 4 bases at V and 7 bases at J, with 19 bases between. Germline values: CDR1 KGHSH, CDR2 LQKENI. CDR3 sequence (DNA): TGTGCCAGCTCACTCGGGACACCAGTTTTTGGCGGGGAGCTGTTTTTT. It translates to CASSLGTPVFGGELFF.

This clonotype has at least ten counts. The chain is built from TRBV7-9 and TRBJ1-2, with TRBD1 identical over 7 bases. From germline, CDR1 is SEHNR and CDR2 FQNEAQ (reference sequence). CDR3 size: 14 residues. Trimming removed 7 bases from V and 4 bases from J; junction bases left unmatched: 9. The CDR3 loop reads CASTTPTGPYGYTF. CDR3 DNA: TGTGCCAGCACCACCCCGACAGGGCCCTATGGCTACACCTTC.

Only a few counts were recorded for this clonotype. This chain joins TRBV5-1 and TRBJ1-2; D ambiguous. Germline loops: CDR1 SGHRS, CDR2 YFSETQ. Trimming took 2 bases from V and 7 from J, leaving 12 bases between them. The CDR3 sequence is 13 residues long. The CDR3 DNA reads TGCGCCAGCAGCTTTGACGAAAGACCTGGCTACACCTTC. This sequence encodes CASSFDERPGYTF.

The table lists this clonotype with a few counts. This chain links TRBV5-1 with TRBJ1-3, with TRBD1 as a possible D gene (6 bases). Germline V gene data show CDR1 as SGHRS and CDR2 as YFSETQ. This CDR3 region has 13 residues. Trimming shortened V by 1 base and J by 8 bases, and 10 bases separated the two germline ends. The CDR3 region has the DNA TGCGCCAGCAGCTTGCAACGACAGGACACCATATATTTT. The encoded protein is CASSLQRQDTIYF.

The genes are TRBV18 and TRBJ2-2; D may be TRBD1 (6 bases). The CDR3 runs 16 residues. Germline V gene sequence: CDR1 KGHSH, CDR2 LQKENI. V was pared by 3 bases and J by 0 bases, with 11 bases between. Here the CDR3 DNA reads TGTGCCAGCTCACCTATGGACAGCACGAACACCGGGGAGCTGTTTTTT. It codes for CASSPMDSTNTGELFF.

This sequence joins TRBV9 and TRBJ2-3; either TRBD1 or TRBD2 may supply D (6 bases each). From germline, CDR1 is SGDLS and CDR2 YYNGEE. This CDR3 has 14 residues. Trimming left V 4 bases short and J 2 bases short, with 11 bases between. The CDR3 here is CASSRGRNTDTQYF. Written as DNA, the CDR3 is TGTGCCAGCAGCCGGGGGCGGAACACAGATACGCAGTATTTT.

This clonotype has just a few counts. One end of the junction fails to match germline, which may point to a read error. The chain couples TRBV4-1 to TRBJ2-3; D unresolved. Germline V gives CDR1 MGHRA, CDR2 YSYEKL. The CDR3 is made up of 15 amino acids. In DNA form, the CDR3 reads TGCGCCAGCAACCAACCGGGTCTAAGCACAGATACGCAGTATTTT. This encodes CASNQPGLSTDTQYF.

In its sample, this clonotype was seen many times. The J gene is TRBJ2-2, the V gene TRBV28; no clear D. Trimming left V 5 bases short and J 8 bases short, with 15 bases between. The germline gives CDR1 MDHEN, CDR2 SYDVKM. The CDR3 consists of 14 residues. The CDR3 nucleotides read TGTGCCAGCAGTCATTCTTCGGGTTTTGGGGAGCTGTTTTTT. Translating it yields CASSHSSGFGELFF.

The rearrangement uses TRBV7-9 and TRBJ1-6, with D unclear. Trimming pared 4 bases from V and 0 bases from J, leaving 10 bases between. Germline CDR1 and CDR2: SEHNR and FQNEAQ (reference sequence). This CDR3 is built from 16 residues. CDR3 region: CASSSFLGSYNSPLHF. The CDR3, as DNA: TGTGCCAGCAGCTCTTTCTTGGGCTCCTATAATTCACCCCTCCACTTT.

This clonotype was recorded a few times. V is TRBV20-1 and J is TRBJ2-1; D gene ambiguous. Trimming took 5 bases from V and 0 from J, leaving 20 bases between them. The germline V gene encodes CDR1 DFQATT and CDR2 SNEGSKA (reference sequence). The CDR3 contains 17 residues. This chain's CDR3 is CSAPDPLSPISYNEQFF. The CDR3 DNA reads TGCAGTGCTCCCGACCCCCTTAGCCCTATCTCCTACAATGAGCAGTTCTTC.

The V and J genes are TRBV7-6 and TRBJ2-5; possible D gene TRBD2, 6 bases. The CDR3 has 14 amino acids. Germline V CDR1 and CDR2: SGHVS, FNYEAQ. The V and J ends lost 5 bases and 5 bases respectively, with 15 bases between them. This chain's CDR3 is CASSGLLLGETQYF. The DNA for the CDR3 is TGTGCCAGCAGCGGACTATTGTTGGGGGAGACCCAGTACTTC.

This chain uses TRBV5-1 with TRBJ2-5; TRBD2 agrees at 11 bases. The germline V gene has CDR1 SGHRS and CDR2 YFSETQ. With 4 bases clipped from V and 6 bases from J, the junction kept 8 bases outside the gene matches. The CDR3 consists of 15 residues. The CDR3 spells CASSPTSGGLQTQYF. The CDR3 DNA follows: TGCGCCAGCAGCCCCACTAGCGGGGGTTTGCAGACCCAGTACTTC.

This clonotype showed up many times. The chain recombines TRBV9 with TRBJ2-7, with 7 nucleotides matching TRBD2. J was trimmed by 6 bases and V by 0 bases; bases with no gene match: 3. This CDR3 contains 13 residues. Germline V gives CDR1 SGDLS, CDR2 YYNGEE. The DNA of the CDR3 is TGTGCCAGCAGCGTAGGGGGAGGGACCGAGCAGTACTTC. Protein: CASSVGGGTEQYF.

This clonotype has ten or more counts. J is TRBJ2-1 and V is TRBV2; D remains ambiguous. CDR1 is SNHLY and CDR2 is FYNNEI in the germline V gene. V gave up 6 bases and J gave up 10 bases, with 7 bases separating them. The CDR3 sequence is 10 residues long. CDR3 protein: CASSSMEQFF. CDR3 coding DNA: TGTGCCAGCAGCTCTATGGAGCAGTTCTTC. The full variable domain, its missing parts supplied by reference TRBV2 and TRBJ2-1, is EPEVTQTPSHQVTQMGQEVILRCVPISNHLYFYWYRQILGQKVEFLVSFYNNEISEKSEIFDDQFSVERPDGSNFTLKIRSTKLEDSAMYFCASSSMEQFFGPGTRLTVL.

The chain uses TRBV6-1 and TRBJ1-5; D is unresolved. The germline V gene encodes CDR1 MNHNS and CDR2 SASEGT. This CDR3 is built from 14 residues. Trimming took off 0 bases at V and 7 bases at J, with 10 bases between the two ends. The CDR3 sequence is CASSEAEVPQPQHF. CDR3 nucleotides: TGTGCCAGCAGTGAAGCCGAAGTCCCGCAGCCCCAGCATTTT.

In its sample, this clonotype was seen a few times. J is TRBJ1-6 and V is TRBV20-1; D uncertain. V was pared by 5 bases and J by 2 bases, with 19 bases between. Germline V lookup: CDR1 DFQATT, CDR2 SNEGSKA (reference sequence). The CDR3 is made up of 17 amino acids. DNA of the CDR3: TGCAGTGCTCGGCCGGGCACACGTCGTCCCTATAATTCACCCCTCCACTTT. It yields the protein CSARPGTRRPYNSPLHF.

The gene calls are TRBV5-1 and TRBJ1-2; D remains ambiguous. The CDR3 has 15 residues. Trimming took 0 bases from V and 4 from J, leaving 13 bases between them. Germline CDR1 reads SGHRS; CDR2 reads YFSETQ. As DNA, the CDR3 is TGCGCCAGCAGCTTGGACCGGGGAGAGTTCTATGGCTACACCTTC. Residues: CASSLDRGEFYGYTF.

This chain joins TRBV7-9 and TRBJ2-7; TRBD1 agrees at 11 bases. The germline V gene has CDR1 SEHNR and CDR2 FQNEAQ (reference sequence). The V gene end was trimmed by 0 bases and the J gene end by 5 bases; junction bases not matched to a gene: 9. CDR3 length equals 17 residues. The CDR3 sequence: CASSLATLGQGDHEQYF. The CDR3 region has the DNA TGTGCCAGCAGCTTAGCCACTCTGGGACAGGGGGACCACGAGCAGTACTTC.

A few counts support this clonotype. The chain is built from TRBV6-2 or TRBV6-3 and TRBJ2-7; D may be TRBD2 (5 bases). This CDR3 is built from 13 residues. Germline CDR1 and CDR2: MNHEY and SVGEGT. V shed 2 bases and J shed 3 bases, with 8 bases lying between them. CDR3 sequence (DNA): TGTGCCAGCAGTTACAGAGACTACTACGAGCAGTACTTC. As protein: CASSYRDYYEQYF.

This clonotype was detected only a few times. The genes are TRBV12-3 or TRBV12-4 and TRBJ1-5; unclear D gene. Trimming took 2 bases from V and 0 from J, leaving 8 bases between them. The CDR3 is 15 residues long. The CDR3 sequence is CASSLQGVSNQPQHF. DNA for the CDR3: TGTGCCAGCAGTTTACAAGGAGTTAGCAATCAGCCCCAGCATTTT.

This clonotype has at least ten counts. The rearrangement joins TRBV21-1 to TRBJ2-1; TRBD1, the D gene given by the table, was not confirmed from the DNA. TRBV21-1 has pseudogene status. CDR3 length: 15 residues. CDR3 nucleotide sequence: TGTGCCAGCAGCAACCCCGGGACAGGGCACAATGAGCAGTTCTTC. Encoded protein: CASSNPGTGHNEQFF.

This clonotype was counted only a few times. V gene TRBV9 combines with J gene TRBJ1-2, with D possibly matching TRBD1 (6 bases). Trimming cost V 2 bases and J 6 bases, with 8 bases left between them. The CDR3 spans 12 residues. Germline V gene lookup returns CDR1 SGDLS and CDR2 YYNGEE. The CDR3 here is CASSVGGHGYTF. The CDR3 nucleotides read TGTGCCAGCAGCGTCGGGGGGCATGGCTACACCTTC.